This T cell receptor (beta chain) was found in a study of cytomegalovirus exposure and HLA in healthy donors. Method: immunoSEQ multiplex PCR; TCRdb's copy keeps in-frame clones and lacks some. The data show about 220,000 clones, with about 90% seen just once and more than 1% held by the top ten. The germline gives CDR1 LNHNV, CDR2 YYDKDF (reference sequence). The CDR3 loop spans 14 amino acids. The V and J ends lost 3 bases and 4 bases, in that order; junction bases with no gene match: 6. V gene TRBV15 combines with J gene TRBJ2-7; 7 bases are a match to TRBD1. This TCR came from a woman aged 18-29 years in good health and CMV-seronegative. The sample comprised PBMCs. CDR3 nucleotide sequence: TGTGCCACCAGCAGTCTGTGGGACAGTTACGAGCAGTACTTC. It yields the protein CATSSLWDSYEQYF.